The 30 T cell receptor beta chains listed next were all sequenced from one sample in a study of CD8+CD57+ T cells in acquired aplastic anemia. Before being chosen for sequencing, patients had shown CD8+CD57+ cell expansion by flow cytometry. Genomic DNA was employed as the template in profiling TCR beta VDJ and CDR3. TCRdb reprocessed the reads with MiXCR, giving one entry per CDR3 protein. There are more than 150,000 distinct CDR3 sequences in the sample; roughly 50% occur only once, and 10% to 15% lies in the top ten. The sequenced material came from sorted CD4+, CD8+, or CD8+CD57+ T cells (not recorded which) from PBMCs. The receptors were sampled from a human donor with aplastic anemia.

The chain carries TRBV29-1 and TRBJ2-3; D unresolved. The V and J ends lost 3 bases and 6 bases respectively, with 10 bases between them. Germline V gene lookup returns CDR1 SQVTM and CDR2 ANQGSEA. This CDR3 comprises 12 residues. Here the CDR3 reads CSVDQFADTQYF. The DNA for the CDR3 is TGCAGCGTTGATCAATTTGCCGATACGCAGTATTTT.

V is TRBV25-1 and J is TRBJ1-2; perhaps TRBD1 as D (6 bases). V was pared by 2 bases and J by 5 bases, with 18 bases between. From germline, CDR1 is MGHDK and CDR2 SYGVNS. The length of the CDR3 is 16 residues. Written as DNA, the CDR3 is TGTGCCAGCAGTGAAGAGAGCCCCCCCAGGGGATATGGCTACACCTTC. It codes for CASSEESPPRGYGYTF.

The V gene is TRBV10-3, the J gene TRBJ2-1, with 12 nucleotides matching TRBD1. Germline loops: CDR1 ENHRY, CDR2 SYGVKD. This CDR3 spans 14 amino acids. J lost 10 bases, V lost 3 bases, and 4 bases had no gene match. In DNA form, the CDR3 reads TGTGCCATCAGTGATGGGACAGGGGGCAAGGAGCAGTTCTTC. Its translation is CAISDGTGGKEQFF.

This clonotype was seen repeatedly, ten times or more. This chain connects TRBV19 to TRBJ1-6; tentatively, D is TRBD1 (5 bases). Trimming took off 3 bases at V and 7 bases at J, with 10 bases between the two ends. Germline V gene data show CDR1 as LNHDA and CDR2 as SQIVND (reference sequence). This CDR3 is 14 amino acids long. CDR3 sequence reads: CASSMLGENSPLHF. As DNA, the CDR3 is TGTGCCAGTAGTATGCTGGGGGAAAATTCACCCCTCCACTTT.

V gene TRBV20-1 combines with J gene TRBJ2-3, with 13 bases lining up with TRBD2. The CDR3 totals 16 residues. V was pared by 6 bases and J by 0 bases, with 6 bases of the junction left unmatched. Germline V gene lookup returns CDR1 DFQATT and CDR2 SNEGSKA (reference sequence). CDR3 nucleotide sequence: TGCAGTGCACGGACTAGCGGGGGCCCAAGCACAGATACGCAGTATTTT. It encodes CSARTSGGPSTDTQYF.

Of note for this clonotype: The CDR3 ends on some other residue instead of the conserved phenylalanine or tryptophan, so this is likely a read error. V is TRBV10-3 and J is TRBJ2-2; TRBD2 matches 13 bases. The ends lost 11 bases at V and 1 base at J; junction bases unmatched: 4. Germline V lookup: CDR1 ENHRY, CDR2 SYGVKD. The CDR3 spans 15 residues. The CDR3 bases are TGTGCCGTCCGACTAGCGGGGGGGAACACCGGGGAGCTGTTTCCT. Encoded protein: CAVRLAGGNTGELFP.

Notes on this clonotype: A much larger clone differs by one base, so this may be a read error. This chain uses TRBV6-1 with TRBJ2-3; 7 bases line up with TRBD2. V lost 2 bases and J lost 1; bases outside the gene matches: 6. The CDR3 contains 16 residues. The germline CDR1 and CDR2 sequences are MNHNS and SASEGT. The CDR3: CASSELGGTCTDTQYF. CDR3 sequence (DNA): TGTGCCAGCAGTGAACTCGGGGGGACTTGCACAGATACGCAGTATTTT.

The CDR3 DNA follows: TGTGCCACCAGCAGAGATCGACAGGGCCTCGGAGAGACCCAGTACTTC. The encoded protein is CATSRDRQGLGETQYF. V is TRBV15 and J is TRBJ2-5; 7 positions match TRBD1. The CDR3 contains 16 residues. J lost 4 bases, V lost 0 bases, and 8 bases had no gene match. CDR1 is LNHNV and CDR2 is YYDKDF in the germline V gene (reference sequence).

This clonotype was observed a few times. V and J are TRBV7-9 and TRBJ1-1; D gene ambiguous. Germline V CDR1 and CDR2: SEHNR, FQNEAQ (reference sequence). V was clipped by 6 bases and J by 6 bases, with 11 bases between them. This CDR3 contains 12 residues. The CDR3 DNA follows: TGTGCCAGCAGACTCGGGCGCGCTGAAGCTTTCTTT. This gives the protein CASRLGRAEAFF.

The chain is built from TRBV5-4 and TRBJ2-5; 7 nucleotides agree with TRBD2. Germline CDR1 is SGHNT and CDR2 is YYREEE (reference sequence). This CDR3 contains 15 residues. V lost 4 bases to trimming and J lost 4 bases; unmatched junction nucleotides: 10. CDR3 in amino acids: CASSPAGVRRETQYF. CDR3 bases: TGTGCCAGCAGCCCCGCGGGAGTTAGGCGAGAGACCCAGTACTTC.

Ten or more counts support this clonotype. The chain couples TRBV2 to TRBJ2-2; no firm D call. There are 13 residues in the CDR3. V was cut by 6 bases and J by 6 bases, with 11 bases left in between. Germline-derived CDR1 and CDR2 are SNHLY and FYNNEI. CDR3 sequence (DNA): TGTGCCAGCAGCCGAAGGATGGCCGGGGAGCTGTTTTTT. This codes for CASSRRMAGELFF.

This clonotype was recorded many times. The chain joins TRBV28 to TRBJ2-7; D call uncertain. Germline lookup yields CDR1 MDHEN and CDR2 SYDVKM. This CDR3 is 12 amino acids long. V was trimmed by 3 bases and J by 1 base, leaving 4 bases between them. CDR3 coding DNA: TGTGCCAGCAGTTTCAGGTCCTACGAGCAGTACTTC. The encoded protein is CASSFRSYEQYF. Supplemented by reference TRBV28 and TRBJ2-7, the full variable domain reads DVKVTQSSRYLVKRTGEKVFLECVQDMDHENMFWYRQDPGLGLRLIYFSYDVKMKEKGDIPEGYSVSREKKERFSLILESASTNQTSMYLCASSFRSYEQYFGPGTRLTVT.

This clonotype was seen a handful of times. The rearrangement uses TRBV7-8 and TRBJ2-5; TRBD1 matches at 9 bases. Germline assignment: CDR1 SGHVS and CDR2 FQNEAQ. With 5 bases clipped from V and 5 bases from J, the junction kept 6 bases outside the gene matches. There are 14 residues in the CDR3. CDR3 protein: CASSRDRAGETQYF. The CDR3, as DNA: TGTGCCAGCAGCCGGGACAGGGCGGGGGAGACCCAGTACTTC.

The V and J genes are TRBV4-2 and TRBJ1-2; 8 bases are a match to TRBD1. V lost 2 bases, J lost 5 bases, and 10 bases stayed unmatched. CDR1 LGHNA and CDR2 YNFKEQ come from the germline V gene. The CDR3 has 16 amino acids. The CDR3 loop is CASSQSGGQALYGYTF. The DNA for the CDR3 is TGTGCCAGCAGCCAAAGTGGGGGACAGGCCTTGTATGGCTACACCTTC.

V is TRBV20-1 and J is TRBJ1-1; D perhaps matches TRBD1 (5 bases). Per the germline V gene, CDR1 is DFQATT and CDR2 is SNEGSKA (reference sequence). Trimming cost V 0 bases and J 5 bases, with 10 bases left between them. The CDR3 sequence is 13 residues long. This CDR3 reads CSARDPKGTEAFF. The CDR3 DNA reads TGCAGTGCTAGAGATCCAAAGGGGACTGAAGCTTTCTTT.

This chain links TRBV14 with TRBJ1-2; D might be TRBD1 (5 bases). This CDR3 contains 12 residues. Germline lookup yields CDR1 SGHDN and CDR2 FVKESK. Between the trimmed V and J ends, which lost 6 bases and 5 bases, there was a span of 10 bases. For the CDR3, the DNA is TGTGCCAGCAGGGGGACCAAATATGGCTACACCTTC. Translating gives CASRGTKYGYTF.

V and J are TRBV19 and TRBJ1-1, with TRBD1 identical over 8 bases. The CDR3 totals 12 residues. Germline V CDR1 and CDR2: LNHDA, SQIVND (reference sequence). V dropped 7 bases and J dropped 9; count of bases not matched to a gene: 7. CDR3 amino acids: CASNTGTGKAFF. CDR3 DNA: TGTGCCAGTAATACCGGGACAGGCAAAGCTTTCTTT.

The chain links TRBV24-1 to TRBJ2-3; TRBD1 is a possible D gene (6 bases). The germline V gene encodes CDR1 KGHDR and CDR2 SFDVKD. The CDR3 is made up of 13 amino acids. Trimming stripped 9 bases from V and 2 bases from J, with 11 bases between. In DNA form, the CDR3 reads TGTGCCACCCGGACAGACACCACAGATACGCAGTATTTT. Encoded protein: CATRTDTTDTQYF.

The chain couples TRBV20-1 to TRBJ2-7; 7 bases match TRBD2. Germline CDR1 and CDR2: DFQATT and SNEGSKA (reference sequence). The CDR3 has 13 residues. The J segment lost 3 bases and the V segment lost 3 bases, leaving 5 bases of the junction unmatched. The CDR3 spells CSARETSSYEQYF. For the CDR3, the DNA is TGCAGTGCTAGGGAGACTAGCAGCTACGAGCAGTACTTC.

This clonotype was picked up many times. The rearrangement joins TRBV19 to TRBJ1-4, with D uncertain. Germline CDR1 reads LNHDA; CDR2 reads SQIVND (reference sequence). Trimming shortened V by 4 bases and J by 8 bases, and 14 bases separated the two germline ends. This CDR3 spans 14 amino acids. Here the CDR3 reads CASSNRPSEEKLFF. CDR3 in DNA: TGTGCCAGTAGTAACCGGCCCAGCGAGGAAAAACTGTTTTTT.

The rearrangement joins TRBV5-1 to TRBJ1-3, with a tentative D call TRBD1 (6 bases). The germline CDR1 and CDR2 sequences are SGHRS and YFSETQ. There are 14 residues in the CDR3. V gave up 4 bases and J gave up 4 bases, with 12 bases separating them. CDR3 DNA: TGCGCCAGCAGCCCGGGGGGCGCCGGAAACACCATATATTTT. Translation gives CASSPGGAGNTIYF.

The chain links TRBV30 to TRBJ2-7; D is possibly TRBD2 (6 bases). The CDR3 runs 13 residues. V lost 3 bases and J lost 0, with 9 bases in between. Germline V gene lookup returns CDR1 GTSNPN and CDR2 SVGIG (reference sequence). The chain's CDR3 is CAWRGGSSYEQYF. The CDR3, as DNA: TGTGCCTGGAGAGGAGGGAGCTCCTACGAGCAGTACTTC. The complete variable domain, with remaining parts taken from reference TRBV30 and TRBJ2-7, reads SQTIHQWPATLVQPVGSPLSLECTVEGTSNPNLYWYRQAAGRGLQLLFYSVGIGQISSEVPQNLSASRPQDRQFILSSKKLLLSDSGFYLCAWRGGSSYEQYFGPGTRLTVT.

This clonotype was observed a few times. V and J are TRBV2 and TRBJ2-7; possibly TRBD2 for D (6 bases). Germline loops: CDR1 SNHLY, CDR2 FYNNEI. V lost 7 bases to trimming and J lost 6 bases, with 19 bases between them. The CDR3 is 14 residues long. The chain's CDR3 is CASTAEGGSVEQYF. In DNA, the CDR3 is TGTGCCAGCACGGCGGAGGGCGGCTCGGTCGAGCAGTACTTC.

The V and J genes are TRBV2 and TRBJ2-7, with 13 bases that match TRBD2. Germline V lookup: CDR1 SNHLY, CDR2 FYNNEI. This CDR3 spans 17 amino acids. Unmatched junction bases numbered 5, after V lost 0 bases and J lost 3 bases. CDR3 sequence: CASSEAGLAGEGYEQYF. The CDR3 region has the DNA TGTGCCAGCAGTGAAGCCGGACTAGCGGGGGAGGGCTACGAGCAGTACTTC.

This clonotype has just one count. The chain links TRBV7-8 to TRBJ2-1; D is perhaps TRBD1 (6 bases). Germline V lookup: CDR1 SGHVS, CDR2 FQNEAQ. The CDR3 length is 15 residues. Trimming cost V 4 bases and J 6 bases, with 16 bases left between them. The CDR3 DNA follows: TGTGCCAGCAGCTCCCCTCCAGGGGTGGTCAATGAGCAGTTCTTC. Protein sequence: CASSSPPGVVNEQFF.

The chain is built from TRBV9 and TRBJ1-1, with unresolved D. The V gene lost 4 bases and the J gene lost 0 bases, with 19 bases spanning the gap. CDR3 size: 17 residues. Per germline, CDR1 SGDLS and CDR2 YYNGEE. CDR3: CASSPVSGGALNTEAFF. As DNA, the CDR3 is TGTGCCAGCAGCCCGGTTTCTGGAGGAGCGTTGAACACTGAAGCTTTCTTT.

Note on this clonotype: This may be a read error, as it is one base from a much larger clone. The chain is built from TRBV5-4 and TRBJ1-2, with D perhaps matching TRBD1 (5 bases). This CDR3 is 16 amino acids long. Looked up from germline, CDR1 is SGHNT and CDR2 is YYREEE (reference sequence). CDR3 in amino acids: CASSDFLRGTDYGHTF. The DNA for the CDR3 is TGTGCCAGCAGCGATTTTCTGCGAGGGACCGACTATGGCCACACCTTC.

CDR3 coding DNA: TGCGCCAGCAGTGAGTCGAAGGTGTCGAGAGATTGGGTCGAGCAGTACTTC. Amino acids: CASSESKVSRDWVEQYF. This rearrangement joins TRBV10-2 to TRBJ2-7; D not certain. V lost 0 bases to trimming and J lost 6 bases, with 21 bases between them. Germline CDR1 WSHSY, CDR2 SAAADI. The CDR3 length is 17 residues.

The sample holds many counts of this clonotype. This sequence joins TRBV9 and TRBJ2-3; TRBD2 might be the D (6 bases). V was cut by 0 bases and J by 5 bases, with 16 bases left in between. Germline CDR1 is SGDLS and CDR2 is YYNGEE. This CDR3 has 16 amino acids. Written as DNA, the CDR3 is TGTGCCAGCAGCGTAGGTGGGGGGACGACTTTAGATACGCAGTATTTT. Translating it yields CASSVGGGTTLDTQYF.

This clonotype was counted ten times or more. The chain links TRBV5-1 to TRBJ1-2; 7 nucleotides match TRBD1. Germline V CDR1 and CDR2: SGHRS, YFSETQ. V was pared by 0 bases and J by 7 bases, with 9 bases of the junction left unmatched. This CDR3 comprises 15 residues. Here the CDR3 reads CASSLGAGGDLGYTF. The CDR3 DNA reads TGCGCCAGCAGCTTGGGGGCAGGGGGAGACCTTGGCTACACCTTC. The variable domain in full, completed from reference TRBV5-1 and TRBJ1-2, reads KAGVTQTPRYLIKTRGQQVTLSCSPISGHRSVSWYQQTPGQGLQFLFEYFSETQRNKGNFPGRFSGRQFSNSRSEMNVSTLELGDSALYLCASSLGAGGDLGYTFGSGTRLTVV.